This T cell receptor (beta chain) appears in the sequencing data of a study of blood T cell repertoires in COVID-19. Study background: The cDNA or gDNA used as material had been derived from T cells, B-cell-depleted T cells, or PBMCs.

Measured with immunoSEQ multiplex PCR; TCRdb has only the in-frame clones, and not every one. The sample lists approximately 200,000 clones, around 86% occurring once. Sequencing was carried out using peripheral blood. The TCR sequence derives from a human donor in a cohort sampled during active COVID-19.

CDR3 sequence reads: CASSLEGQGAYGYTF. In DNA form, the CDR3 reads TGCGCCAGCAGCTTGGAGGGACAGGGGGCCTATGGCTACACCTTC. V and J are TRBV5-1 and TRBJ1-2; 12 nucleotides line up with TRBD1. The CDR3 is made up of 15 amino acids. Germline CDR1 is SGHRS and CDR2 is YFSETQ. V lost 0 bases to trimming and J lost 4 bases; unmatched junction nucleotides: 1.